This TCR beta chain was captured in a study of blood T cells in healthy people across ages. Study background: With template switching, about one barcoded beta molecule was captured per two T cells. Study conclusions and caveats: The study found more naive CD4+ cells and higher diversity in long-lived than aged donors. A strong correlation between TCR beta diversity and naive T cell percentage was seen.

A second PCR of roughly 7 to 11 cycles used a sample-barcoded 5' primer and a J-beta primer mix. One entry per CDR3 protein, called by TCRdb with MiXCR from the 5' RACE reads. The table has some 880,000 distinct CDR3 sequences, 35% to 40% seen once. Healthy Caucasians from Russia aged roughly 6 to 95 served as donors. In the case of this clonotype: Its cognate antigen is unknown.

The CDR3 runs to 13 residues. V was pared by 0 bases and J by 10 bases, with 12 bases between. Germline CDR1 is LGHNA and CDR2 is YNFKEQ. The rearrangement joins TRBV4-2 to TRBJ1-1, with D unresolved. The TCR was taken from a young man in good health. The sample comprised blood. This chain's CDR3 is CASSQDDRALAFF. CDR3 DNA sequence: TGTGCCAGCAGCCAAGACGACCGGGCTCTAGCTTTCTTT.